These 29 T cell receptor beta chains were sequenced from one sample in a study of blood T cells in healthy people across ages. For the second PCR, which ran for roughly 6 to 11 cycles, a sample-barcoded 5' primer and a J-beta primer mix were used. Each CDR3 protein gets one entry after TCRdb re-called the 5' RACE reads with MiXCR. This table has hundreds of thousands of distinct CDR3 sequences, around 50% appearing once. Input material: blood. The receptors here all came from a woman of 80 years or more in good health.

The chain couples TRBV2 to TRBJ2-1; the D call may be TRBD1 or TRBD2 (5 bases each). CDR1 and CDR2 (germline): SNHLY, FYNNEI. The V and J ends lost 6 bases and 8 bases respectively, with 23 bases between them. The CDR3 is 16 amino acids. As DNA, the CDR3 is TGTGCCAGCAGACCGGATCCGGGACGGGGTTCTCATGAGCAGTTCTTC. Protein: CASRPDPGRGSHEQFF.

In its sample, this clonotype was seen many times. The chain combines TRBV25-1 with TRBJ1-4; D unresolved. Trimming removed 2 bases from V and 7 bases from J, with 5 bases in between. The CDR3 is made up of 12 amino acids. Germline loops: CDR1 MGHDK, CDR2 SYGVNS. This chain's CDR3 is CASSERSEKLFF. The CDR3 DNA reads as TGTGCCAGCAGTGAACGGAGTGAAAAACTGTTTTTT.

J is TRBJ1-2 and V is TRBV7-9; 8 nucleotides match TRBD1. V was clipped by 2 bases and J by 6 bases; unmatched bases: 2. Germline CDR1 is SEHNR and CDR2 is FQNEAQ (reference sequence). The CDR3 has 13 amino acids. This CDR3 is CASSLSTGDGYTF. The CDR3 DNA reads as TGTGCCAGCAGCTTATCGACAGGGGATGGCTACACCTTC. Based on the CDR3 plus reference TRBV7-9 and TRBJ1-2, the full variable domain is DTGVSQNPRHKITKRGQNVTFRCDPISEHNRLYWYRQTLGQGPEFLTYFQNEAQLEKSRLLSDRFSAERPKGSFSTLEIQRTEQGDSAMYLCASSLSTGDGYTFGSGTRLTVV.

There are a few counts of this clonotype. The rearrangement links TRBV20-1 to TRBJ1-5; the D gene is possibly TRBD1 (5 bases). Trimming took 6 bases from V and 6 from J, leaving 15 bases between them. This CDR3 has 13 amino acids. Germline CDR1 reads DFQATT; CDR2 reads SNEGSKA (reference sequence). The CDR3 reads CSAPYRTRQPQHF. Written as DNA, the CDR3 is TGCAGTGCGCCTTACAGGACTCGTCAGCCCCAGCATTTT.

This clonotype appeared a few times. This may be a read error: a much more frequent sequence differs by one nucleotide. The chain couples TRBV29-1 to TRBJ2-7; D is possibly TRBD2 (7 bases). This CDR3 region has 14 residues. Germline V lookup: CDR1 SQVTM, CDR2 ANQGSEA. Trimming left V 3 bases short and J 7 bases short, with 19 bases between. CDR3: CSVDGGLSYNEQYF. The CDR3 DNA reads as TGCAGCGTTGACGGGGGGCTCTCCTACAATGAGCAGTACTTC.

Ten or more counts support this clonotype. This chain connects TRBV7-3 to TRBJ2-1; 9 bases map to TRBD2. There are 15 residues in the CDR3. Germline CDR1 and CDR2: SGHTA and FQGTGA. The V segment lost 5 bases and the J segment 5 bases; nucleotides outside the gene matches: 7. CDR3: CASSPTAGGDNEQFF. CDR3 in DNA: TGTGCCAGCAGCCCTACAGCGGGGGGAGACAATGAGCAGTTCTTC.

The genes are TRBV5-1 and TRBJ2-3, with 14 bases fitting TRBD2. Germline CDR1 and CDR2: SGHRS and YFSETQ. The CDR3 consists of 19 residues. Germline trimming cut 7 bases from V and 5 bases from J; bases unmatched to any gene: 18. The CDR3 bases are TGCGCCAGCTGGGATCGACTAGCGGGGGGGCCTGTCGTTTTAGATACGCAGTATTTT. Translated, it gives CASWDRLAGGPVVLDTQYF. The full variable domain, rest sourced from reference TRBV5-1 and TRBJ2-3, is KAGVTQTPRYLIKTRGQQVTLSCSPISGHRSVSWYQQTPGQGLQFLFEYFSETQRNKGNFPGRFSGRQFSNSRSEMNVSTLELGDSALYLCASWDRLAGGPVVLDTQYFGPGTRLTVL.

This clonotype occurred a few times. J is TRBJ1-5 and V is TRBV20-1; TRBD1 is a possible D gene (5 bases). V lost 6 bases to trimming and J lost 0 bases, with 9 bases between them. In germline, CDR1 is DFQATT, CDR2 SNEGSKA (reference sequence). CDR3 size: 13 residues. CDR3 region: CSAAGTSNQPQHF. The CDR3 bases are TGCAGTGCGGCCGGGACTAGCAATCAGCCCCAGCATTTT.

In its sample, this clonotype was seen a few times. Written as DNA, the CDR3 is TGCGCCAGCAGCTTTGTTAGCGGAGGATACAATGAGCAGTTCTTC. It translates to CASSFVSGGYNEQFF. The genes are TRBV5-1 and TRBJ2-1, with D possibly TRBD2 on 6 matching bases. The CDR3 has 15 amino acids. In germline, CDR1 is SGHRS, CDR2 YFSETQ. V lost 2 bases and J 4 bases, leaving 13 bases between the germline ends. Combining the CDR3 with reference TRBV5-1 and TRBJ2-1 gives the whole variable domain KAGVTQTPRYLIKTRGQQVTLSCSPISGHRSVSWYQQTPGQGLQFLFEYFSETQRNKGNFPGRFSGRQFSNSRSEMNVSTLELGDSALYLCASSFVSGGYNEQFFGPGTRLTVL.

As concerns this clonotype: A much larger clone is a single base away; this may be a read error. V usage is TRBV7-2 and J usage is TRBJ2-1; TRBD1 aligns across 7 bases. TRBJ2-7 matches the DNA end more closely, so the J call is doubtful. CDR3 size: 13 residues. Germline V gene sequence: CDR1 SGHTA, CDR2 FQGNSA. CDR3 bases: TGTGCCAGCAGCTATGACAGGGAGTATGAGCAGTACTTC. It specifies CASSYDREYEQYF.

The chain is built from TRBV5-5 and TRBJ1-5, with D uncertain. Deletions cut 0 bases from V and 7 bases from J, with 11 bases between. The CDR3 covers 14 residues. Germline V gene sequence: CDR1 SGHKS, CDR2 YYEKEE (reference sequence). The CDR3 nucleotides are TGTGCCAGCAGCTTGGTCCGGGGAACCCAGCCCCAGCATTTT. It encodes CASSLVRGTQPQHF.

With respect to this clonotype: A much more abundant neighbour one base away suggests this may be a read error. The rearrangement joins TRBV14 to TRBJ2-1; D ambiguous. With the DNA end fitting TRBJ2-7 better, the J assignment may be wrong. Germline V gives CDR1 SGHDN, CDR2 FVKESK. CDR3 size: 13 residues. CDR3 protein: CASSQSTYNEQYF. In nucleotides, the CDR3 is TGTGCCAGCAGCCAATCTACCTACAATGAGCAGTACTTC.

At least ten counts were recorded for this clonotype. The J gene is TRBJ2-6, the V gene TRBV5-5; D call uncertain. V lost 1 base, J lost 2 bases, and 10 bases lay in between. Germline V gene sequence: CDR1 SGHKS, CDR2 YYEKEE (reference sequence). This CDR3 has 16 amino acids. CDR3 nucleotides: TGTGCCAGCAGCTTGTGGGCAGGAACTGGGGCCAACGTCCTGACTTTC. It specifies CASSLWAGTGANVLTF.

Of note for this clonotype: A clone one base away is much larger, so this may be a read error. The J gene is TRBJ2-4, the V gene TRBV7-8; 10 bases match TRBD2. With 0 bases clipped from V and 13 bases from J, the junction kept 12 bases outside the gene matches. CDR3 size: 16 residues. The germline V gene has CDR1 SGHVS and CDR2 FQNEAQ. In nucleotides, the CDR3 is TGTGCCAGCAGCTTAGCGGGGCTAGCGGGAGTCAATGAGCAGTACTTC. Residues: CASSLAGLAGVNEQYF.

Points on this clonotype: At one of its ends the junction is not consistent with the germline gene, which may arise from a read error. CDR3 DNA sequence: TGCGCCAGCAGCTTGGGCCCTCAGATGGGGAACACCGGGAAGCTGTTTTTT. Amino acid sequence: CASSLGPQMGNTGKLFF. The gene calls are TRBV5-1 and TRBJ2-2, with D perhaps matching TRBD2 (5 bases). Germline V gene data show CDR1 as SGHRS and CDR2 as YFSETQ. This CDR3 has 17 amino acids.

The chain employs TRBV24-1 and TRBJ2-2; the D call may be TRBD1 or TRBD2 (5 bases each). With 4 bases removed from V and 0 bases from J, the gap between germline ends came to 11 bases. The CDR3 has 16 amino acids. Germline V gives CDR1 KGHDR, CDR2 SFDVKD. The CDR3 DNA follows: TGTGCCACCAGTGACCCGGGACGGTCGAACACCGGGGAGCTGTTTTTT. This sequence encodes CATSDPGRSNTGELFF.

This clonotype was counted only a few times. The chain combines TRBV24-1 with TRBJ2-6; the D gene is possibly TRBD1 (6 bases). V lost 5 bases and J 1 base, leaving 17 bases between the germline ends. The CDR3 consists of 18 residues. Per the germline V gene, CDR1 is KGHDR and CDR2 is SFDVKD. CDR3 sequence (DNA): TGTGCCACCAGTGCCCCTGGACAGCGCGGATCTGGGGCCAACGTCCTGACTTTC. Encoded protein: CATSAPGQRGSGANVLTF.

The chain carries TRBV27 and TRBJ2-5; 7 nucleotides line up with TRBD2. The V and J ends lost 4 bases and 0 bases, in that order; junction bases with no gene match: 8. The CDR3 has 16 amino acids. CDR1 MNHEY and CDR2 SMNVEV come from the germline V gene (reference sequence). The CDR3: CASSSPAGDDQETQYF. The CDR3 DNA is TGTGCCAGCAGTTCACCGGCGGGGGACGACCAAGAGACCCAGTACTTC.

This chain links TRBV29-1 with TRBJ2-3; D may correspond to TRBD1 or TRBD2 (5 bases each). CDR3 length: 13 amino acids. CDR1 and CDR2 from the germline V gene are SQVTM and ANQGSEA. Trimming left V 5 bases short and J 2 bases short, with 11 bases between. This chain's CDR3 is CSVKGRTTDTQYF. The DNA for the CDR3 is TGCAGCGTTAAGGGACGCACCACAGATACGCAGTATTTT.

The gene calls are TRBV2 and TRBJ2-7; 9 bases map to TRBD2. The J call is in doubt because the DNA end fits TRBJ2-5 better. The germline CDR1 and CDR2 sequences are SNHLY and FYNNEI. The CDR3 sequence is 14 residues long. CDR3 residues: CASPIAGARETQYF. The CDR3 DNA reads TGTGCCAGTCCTATAGCGGGGGCGAGGGAGACCCAGTACTTC.

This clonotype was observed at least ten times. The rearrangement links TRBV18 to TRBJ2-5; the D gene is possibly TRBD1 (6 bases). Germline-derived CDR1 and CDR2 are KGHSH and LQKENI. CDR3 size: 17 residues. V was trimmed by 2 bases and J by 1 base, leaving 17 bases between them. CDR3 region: CASSPNFGSRGQETQYF. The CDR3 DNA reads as TGTGCCAGCTCACCAAACTTCGGCAGCAGGGGCCAAGAGACCCAGTACTTC.

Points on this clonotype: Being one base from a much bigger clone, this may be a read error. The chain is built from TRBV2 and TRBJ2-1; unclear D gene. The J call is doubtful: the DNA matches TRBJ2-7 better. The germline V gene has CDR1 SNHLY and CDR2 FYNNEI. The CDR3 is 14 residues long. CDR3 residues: CASSELSSYNEQYF. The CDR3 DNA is TGTGCCAGCAGTGAACTTAGCTCCTACAATGAGCAGTACTTC.

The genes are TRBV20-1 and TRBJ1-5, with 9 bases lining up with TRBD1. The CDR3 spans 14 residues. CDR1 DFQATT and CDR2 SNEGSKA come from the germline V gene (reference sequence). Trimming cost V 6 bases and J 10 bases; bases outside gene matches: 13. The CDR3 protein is CSAQARGQGTPQHF. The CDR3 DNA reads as TGCAGTGCCCAGGCCCGGGGACAGGGAACACCCCAGCATTTT.

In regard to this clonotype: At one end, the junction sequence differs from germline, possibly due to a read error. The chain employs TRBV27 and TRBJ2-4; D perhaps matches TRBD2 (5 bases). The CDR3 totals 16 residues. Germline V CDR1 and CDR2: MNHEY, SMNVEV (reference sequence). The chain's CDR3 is CTSSRGTFLAKNIQYF. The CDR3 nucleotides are TGTACCAGCTCCCGGGGAACCTTCTTAGCCAAAAACATTCAGTACTTC.

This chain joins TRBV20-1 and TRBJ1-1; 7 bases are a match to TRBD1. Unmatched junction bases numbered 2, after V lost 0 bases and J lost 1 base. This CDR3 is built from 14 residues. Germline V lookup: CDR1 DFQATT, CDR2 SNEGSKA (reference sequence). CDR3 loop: CSARDQGGNTEAFF. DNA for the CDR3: TGCAGTGCTAGAGATCAGGGGGGGAACACTGAAGCTTTCTTT.

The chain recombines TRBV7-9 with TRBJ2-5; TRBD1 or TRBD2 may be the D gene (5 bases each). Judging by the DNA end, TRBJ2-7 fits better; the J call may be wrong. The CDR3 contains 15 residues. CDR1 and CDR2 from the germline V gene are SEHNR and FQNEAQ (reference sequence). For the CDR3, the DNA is TGTGCCAGCAGCTTGGGGACCTTAACGGTGGACGAGCAGTACTTC. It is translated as CASSLGTLTVDEQYF.

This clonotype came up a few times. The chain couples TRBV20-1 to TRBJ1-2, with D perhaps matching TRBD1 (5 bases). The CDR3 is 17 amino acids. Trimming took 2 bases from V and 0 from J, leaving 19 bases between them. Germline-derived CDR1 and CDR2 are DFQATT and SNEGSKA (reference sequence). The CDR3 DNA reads TGCAGTGCTAGACCCGGATCTTTACAGGCTTCTAACTATGGCTACACCTTC. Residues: CSARPGSLQASNYGYTF.

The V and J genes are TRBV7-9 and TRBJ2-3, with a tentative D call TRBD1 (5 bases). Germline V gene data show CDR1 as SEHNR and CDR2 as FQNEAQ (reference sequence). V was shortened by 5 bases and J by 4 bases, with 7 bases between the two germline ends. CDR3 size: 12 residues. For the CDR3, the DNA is TGTGCCAGCAGCCGACAGCCAGATACGCAGTATTTT. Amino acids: CASSRQPDTQYF. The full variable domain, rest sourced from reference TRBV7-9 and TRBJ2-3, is DTGVSQNPRHKITKRGQNVTFRCDPISEHNRLYWYRQTLGQGPEFLTYFQNEAQLEKSRLLSDRFSAERPKGSFSTLEIQRTEQGDSAMYLCASSRQPDTQYFGPGTRLTVL.

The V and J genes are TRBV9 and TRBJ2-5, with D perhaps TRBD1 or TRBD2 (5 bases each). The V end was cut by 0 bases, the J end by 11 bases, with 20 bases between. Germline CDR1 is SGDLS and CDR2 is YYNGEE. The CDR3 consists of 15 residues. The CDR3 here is CASSVEGQGRKEQYF. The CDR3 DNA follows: TGTGCCAGCAGCGTAGAGGGTCAGGGACGGAAAGAGCAGTACTTC.